A single sample gave rise to the 20 T cell receptor beta chains below, sequenced in a study of OX40 agonist ivuxolimab in advanced cancers. Repertoires were generated with immunoSEQ multiplex PCR, while TCRdb's copy carries only in-frame clones and drops some. Of 57,000 or so clones listed, about 88% are singletons. The sample in question was CD4+ or CD8+ T cells sorted from blood, obtained in a trial of the OX40 agonist ivuxolimab. The receptor set was obtained from an adult with an advanced solid tumor such as melanoma, head and neck, liver or kidney cancer.

CDR3 protein: CASLQQGGETQYF. For the CDR3, the DNA is TGTGCCAGCCTACAACAGGGGGGAGAGACCCAGTACTTC. This chain links TRBV5-4 with TRBJ2-5; 8 nucleotides match TRBD1. The length of the CDR3 is 13 residues. Germline assignment: CDR1 SGHNT and CDR2 YYREEE (reference sequence). The ends lost 7 bases at V and 4 bases at J; junction bases unmatched: 6.

This clone has just a few counts. The J gene is TRBJ2-7, the V gene TRBV5-1; 8 bases agree with TRBD1. V lost 4 bases and J lost 0; bases outside the gene matches: 9. Looked up from germline, CDR1 is SGHRS and CDR2 is YFSETQ. The CDR3 sequence is 16 residues long. The CDR3 DNA reads TGCGCCAGCAGCCCCTGGGACAGGCAGAGCTCCTACGAGCAGTACTTC. It is translated as CASSPWDRQSSYEQYF.

The gene calls are TRBV5-1 and TRBJ2-7, with D unclear. V was trimmed by 0 bases and J by 4 bases, leaving 8 bases between them. This CDR3 region has 13 residues. Germline-derived CDR1 and CDR2 are SGHRS and YFSETQ. CDR3 nucleotide sequence: TGCGCCAGCAGCTTGGGCTCGGCGTACGAGCAGTACTTC. The encoded protein is CASSLGSAYEQYF.

The chain joins TRBV11-2 to TRBJ2-2; TRBD1 agrees at 10 bases. The V gene end was trimmed by 6 bases and the J gene end by 0 bases; junction bases not matched to a gene: 4. Germline values: CDR1 SGHAT, CDR2 FQNNGV. The CDR3 covers 16 residues. CDR3 sequence reads: CASSTGTGANTGELFF. The CDR3 DNA reads TGTGCCAGCAGTACCGGGACAGGGGCGAACACCGGGGAGCTGTTTTTT. The variable domain in full, completed from reference TRBV11-2 and TRBJ2-2, reads EAGVAQSPRYKIIEKRQSVAFWCNPISGHATLYWYQQILGQGPKLLIQFQNNGVVDDSQLPKDRFSAERLKGVDSTLKIQPAKLEDSAVYLCASSTGTGANTGELFFGEGSRLTVL.

The rearrangement links TRBV4-1 to TRBJ1-2, with TRBD1 identical over 8 bases. V lost 2 bases to trimming and J lost 8 bases; unmatched junction nucleotides: 4. This CDR3 is 13 amino acids long. The germline V gene encodes CDR1 MGHRA and CDR2 YSYEKL. In nucleotides, the CDR3 is TGCGCCAGCAGCCAACGGGACAGGTCCGGCTACACCTTC. It codes for CASSQRDRSGYTF.

This clone has only one observation. This chain joins TRBV5-1 and TRBJ2-5; the match to TRBD2 covers 11 bases. Germline CDR1 SGHRS, CDR2 YFSETQ. CDR3 length equals 15 residues. Germline trimming cut 3 bases from V and 3 bases from J; bases unmatched to any gene: 4. CDR3 sequence: CASSYLAGGEETQYF. The CDR3 DNA is TGCGCCAGCAGCTACCTAGCGGGGGGAGAAGAGACCCAGTACTTC.

This clone came up a few times. The J gene is TRBJ1-6, the V gene TRBV6-5; 7 bases agree with TRBD1. The germline V gene has CDR1 MNHEY and CDR2 SVGAGI. There are 16 residues in the CDR3. The ends lost 2 bases at V and 7 bases at J; junction bases unmatched: 8. CDR3 sequence: CASSYTTGTENSPLHF. CDR3 nucleotides: TGTGCCAGCAGTTACACAACCGGGACAGAGAATTCACCCCTCCACTTT.

The table lists this clone with a count of one. This rearrangement joins TRBV7-9 to TRBJ1-4; TRBD1 aligns across 7 bases. The V gene's germline CDR1 is SEHNR and CDR2 FQNEAQ (reference sequence). V trimming: 5 bases; J trimming: 8 bases; junction bases outside the gene matches: 11. The CDR3 totals 15 residues. In DNA form, the CDR3 reads TGTGCCAGCAGCCATCAAACAGGGGCTGAAGAAAAACTGTTTTTT. Translation: CASSHQTGAEEKLFF.

The genes are TRBV11-3 and TRBJ1-1; TRBD1 is a possible D gene (6 bases). The CDR3 has 14 amino acids. CDR1 is SGHNT and CDR2 is YENEEA in the germline V gene. The germline V and J ends were trimmed by 5 bases and 11 bases, with 21 bases remaining between them. CDR3 in amino acids: CASSISGGGLDAFF. CDR3 DNA sequence: TGTGCCAGCAGCATAAGCGGGGGGGGGCTGGATGCTTTCTTT.

About this clone: An end of the junction differs from the germline gene, which may be a read error. The V call is TRBV7-9, the J call TRBJ2-1; D remains unclear. The CDR3 runs to 13 residues. Germline assignment: CDR1 SEHNR and CDR2 FQNEAQ (reference sequence). The CDR3 protein is CASSLDAINEQFF. The CDR3 nucleotides are TGTGCCAGCAGTTTAGACGCAATCAATGAGCAGTTCTTC.

This clone came up once. The chain joins TRBV6-1 to TRBJ1-2, with D perhaps matching TRBD1 (6 bases). There are 14 residues in the CDR3. V lost 5 bases and J 2 bases, leaving 12 bases between the germline ends. Germline CDR1 is MNHNS and CDR2 is SASEGT. CDR3 sequence: CASSSLGGNYGYTF. The CDR3 nucleotides read TGTGCCAGCAGTTCCCTCGGGGGCAACTATGGCTACACCTTC.

The chain employs TRBV7-6 and TRBJ2-1; tentatively, D is TRBD2 (5 bases). Germline V CDR1 and CDR2: SGHVS, FNYEAQ. The V gene lost 2 bases and the J gene lost 6 bases, with 17 bases spanning the gap. The CDR3 length is 16 residues. The CDR3 is CASSLRGGGLINEQFF. DNA of the CDR3: TGTGCCAGCAGCTTAAGAGGAGGTGGCCTGATCAATGAGCAGTTCTTC.

The gene calls are TRBV4-1 and TRBJ1-6; 12 bases line up with TRBD1. V trimming: 1 base; J trimming: 9 bases; junction bases outside the gene matches: 10. Per the germline V gene, CDR1 is MGHRA and CDR2 is YSYEKL. The CDR3 is 18 amino acids. Here the CDR3 DNA reads TGCGCCAGCAGCCAAGCCGCCGGGACAGGGGGCTACGCTTCACCCCTCCACTTT. Translating it yields CASSQAAGTGGYASPLHF.

The chain uses TRBV5-1 and TRBJ1-6; D gene ambiguous. Germline assignment: CDR1 SGHRS and CDR2 YFSETQ. The CDR3 has 16 residues. Trimming removed 4 bases from V and 5 bases from J, with 16 bases in between. CDR3 sequence (DNA): TGCGCCAGCAGCCCCTCCTATTCCGCGCATAATTCACCCCTCCACTTT. Amino acids: CASSPSYSAHNSPLHF. The full variable domain, in which reference TRBV5-1 and TRBJ1-6 provide the parts outside the CDR3, is KAGVTQTPRYLIKTRGQQVTLSCSPISGHRSVSWYQQTPGQGLQFLFEYFSETQRNKGNFPGRFSGRQFSNSRSEMNVSTLELGDSALYLCASSPSYSAHNSPLHFGNGTRLTVT.

The J gene is TRBJ2-3, the V gene TRBV7-2; TRBD2 matches 9 bases. J gave up 4 bases and V 5 bases, and 7 bases lay outside the gene matches. Germline V gene sequence: CDR1 SGHTA, CDR2 FQGNSA. The CDR3 runs to 15 residues. This CDR3 reads CASSPEGGGADTQYF. The CDR3 DNA reads as TGTGCCAGCAGCCCCGAGGGCGGGGGGGCAGATACGCAGTATTTT.

V is TRBV7-9 and J is TRBJ2-7, with 7 bases lining up with TRBD1. Germline values: CDR1 SEHNR, CDR2 FQNEAQ (reference sequence). The CDR3 is 14 residues long. The V segment lost 4 bases and the J segment 5 bases; nucleotides outside the gene matches: 8. Here the CDR3 reads CASSSTGAFHEQYF. CDR3 DNA: TGTGCCAGCAGCTCAACAGGGGCCTTCCACGAGCAGTACTTC.

This rearrangement joins TRBV5-1 to TRBJ2-3; D possibly matches TRBD1 or TRBD2 (5 bases each). Germline CDR1 is SGHRS and CDR2 is YFSETQ. The CDR3 sequence is 16 residues long. V was pared by 1 base and J by 3 bases, with 15 bases between. Here the CDR3 DNA reads TGCGCCAGCAGCTTGCTTAGGGGAACGGGGACAGATACGCAGTATTTT. Amino acid sequence: CASSLLRGTGTDTQYF.

The V gene is TRBV6-5, the J gene TRBJ2-3, with 7 bases lining up with TRBD1. V lost 10 bases to trimming and J lost 1 base; unmatched junction nucleotides: 5. There are 13 residues in the CDR3. Germline CDR1 and CDR2: MNHEY and SVGAGI. The CDR3 is CAIADRGTDTQYF. The CDR3 bases are TGTGCCATCGCCGACAGGGGCACAGATACGCAGTATTTT.

This chain connects TRBV12-5 to TRBJ2-7; D is undetermined. The CDR3 length is 14 residues. Germline loops: CDR1 LGHNT, CDR2 FRNRAP. Trimming stripped 3 bases from V and 2 bases from J, with 11 bases between. The CDR3 region is CASGFMGRAYEQYF. CDR3 DNA sequence: TGTGCTAGTGGTTTCATGGGCAGAGCCTACGAGCAGTACTTC. Combining the CDR3 with reference TRBV12-5 and TRBJ2-7 gives the whole variable domain DARVTQTPRHKVTEMGQEVTMRCQPILGHNTVFWYRQTMMQGLELLAYFRNRAPLDDSGMPKDRFSAEMPDATLATLKIQPSEPRDSAVYFCASGFMGRAYEQYFGPGTRLTVT.

This rearrangement joins TRBV4-1 to TRBJ1-2; a weak D match, TRBD1 (5 bases). Germline values: CDR1 MGHRA, CDR2 YSYEKL. The CDR3 has 16 residues. Trimming left V 0 bases short and J 4 bases short, with 15 bases between. The CDR3: CASSQEETEGRYGYTF. In DNA, the CDR3 is TGCGCCAGCAGCCAAGAGGAAACCGAGGGACGCTATGGCTACACCTTC.